Listed here are 30 T cell receptor beta chains from one sample, sequenced in a study of blood T cell repertoires in COVID-19. TCRdb keeps only in-frame clones here, not all; method: immunoSEQ multiplex PCR. In the table there are 160,000 or so clones, 75% to 90% of which are singletons. The specimen was peripheral blood. These receptors all stem from a human donor in a cohort sampled during active COVID-19.

The chain couples TRBV7-2 to TRBJ1-4; 8 nucleotides match TRBD1. CDR1 is SGHTA and CDR2 is FQGNSA in the germline V gene. Trimming took 5 bases from V and 3 from J; bases not matched to a gene: 2. The CDR3 runs to 14 residues. The CDR3 is CASSPGQANEKLFF. The CDR3 nucleotides are TGTGCCAGCAGCCCGGGACAGGCTAATGAAAAACTGTTTTTT.

This chain links TRBV9 with TRBJ2-7, with 10 positions matching TRBD1. V shed 4 bases and J 5 bases; nucleotides not matched to a gene: 9. The germline V gene has CDR1 SGDLS and CDR2 YYNGEE. The CDR3 totals 15 residues. In nucleotides, the CDR3 is TGTGCCAGCAGCTCCCGGGACAGGGGTTCCCACGAGCAGTACTTC. Amino acids: CASSSRDRGSHEQYF. Supplemented by reference TRBV9 and TRBJ2-7, the full variable domain reads DSGVTQTPKHLITATGQRVTLRCSPRSGDLSVYWYQQSLDQGLQFLIQYYNGEERAKGNILERFSAQQFPDLHSELNLSSLELGDSALYFCASSSRDRGSHEQYFGPGTRLTVT.

The V and J genes are TRBV28 and TRBJ1-4, with TRBD1 matching 10 bases. Germline assignment: CDR1 MDHEN and CDR2 SYDVKM. The J segment lost 8 bases and the V segment lost 6 bases, leaving 6 bases of the junction unmatched. This CDR3 region has 14 residues. The CDR3 loop is CASSRQGAEEKLFF. Written as DNA, the CDR3 is TGTGCCAGCAGCCGACAGGGGGCGGAAGAAAAACTGTTTTTT.

The chain recombines TRBV12-3 or TRBV12-4 with TRBJ1-1, with D unclear. Trimming removed 3 bases at V and 5 bases at J, with 7 bases between. The CDR3 is made up of 12 amino acids. The CDR3 region has the DNA TGTGCCAGCAGTTTTCAGTGGACTGAAGCTTTCTTT. It translates to CASSFQWTEAFF.

This clone has just one count. V is TRBV7-8 and J is TRBJ2-2; 7 nucleotides align to TRBD1. Germline V gives CDR1 SGHVS, CDR2 FQNEAQ. The ends lost 6 bases at V and 0 bases at J; junction bases unmatched: 4. This CDR3 has 15 residues. The CDR3 is CASRGTETNTGELFF. The CDR3 nucleotides are TGTGCCAGCAGGGGGACAGAGACGAACACCGGGGAGCTGTTTTTT.

J is TRBJ2-3 and V is TRBV7-2, with 8 bases fitting TRBD1. Unmatched junction bases numbered 4, after V lost 5 bases and J lost 0 bases. The CDR3 runs 15 residues. The V gene's germline CDR1 is SGHTA and CDR2 FQGNSA. Written as DNA, the CDR3 is TGTGCCAGCAGCCCCGGACAGGGTAGCACAGATACGCAGTATTTT. Its protein product is CASSPGQGSTDTQYF.

The V and J genes are TRBV6-2 or TRBV6-3 and TRBJ2-1; no reliable D call. Trimming shortened V by 3 bases and J by 8 bases, and 11 bases separated the two germline ends. The CDR3 sequence is 13 residues long. Germline V gene data show CDR1 as MNHEY and CDR2 as SVGEGT. The chain's CDR3 is CASSYRERDEQFF. DNA for the CDR3: TGTGCCAGCAGTTATCGAGAACGGGATGAGCAGTTCTTC.

The chain recombines TRBV6-1 with TRBJ1-5, with unresolved D. Trimming left V 2 bases short and J 7 bases short, with 9 bases between. This CDR3 contains 13 residues. Germline V CDR1 and CDR2: MNHNS, SASEGT. The CDR3 nucleotides are TGTGCCAGCAGTGAATCTCGTCCCCAGCCCCAGCATTTT. Its translation: CASSESRPQPQHF.

This clone was seen once. The rearrangement links TRBV6-1 to TRBJ2-3; maybe TRBD2 (7 bases). CDR1 and CDR2 from the germline V gene are MNHNS and SASEGT. V dropped 2 bases and J dropped 4 bases, with 13 bases sitting between them. This CDR3 comprises 15 residues. In DNA, the CDR3 is TGTGCCAGCAGTGAAAGTTGGGGGGGCGCAGATACGCAGTATTTT. This translates into CASSESWGGADTQYF.

The V and J genes are TRBV11-2 and TRBJ2-1; 10 bases match TRBD2. The length of the CDR3 is 15 residues. The junction had 2 bases not matched to a gene; V was cut back by 6 bases and J by 0 bases. The germline V gene encodes CDR1 SGHAT and CDR2 FQNNGV. CDR3 nucleotide sequence: TGTGCCAGCAGTGAGCGGGGGGGCTCCTACAATGAGCAGTTCTTC. Translation: CASSERGGSYNEQFF.

This sequence joins TRBV18 and TRBJ2-7; the match to TRBD1 covers 8 bases. The CDR3 has 15 residues. V shed 3 bases and J 5 bases; nucleotides not matched to a gene: 9. CDR1 and CDR2 (germline): KGHSH, LQKENI. CDR3 nucleotides: TGTGCCAGCTCACCGGGACAGGCCGTCCCCCACGAGCAGTACTTC. Its protein product is CASSPGQAVPHEQYF. The variable domain in full, completed from reference TRBV18 and TRBJ2-7, reads NAGVMQNPRHLVRRRGQEARLRCSPMKGHSHVYWYRQLPEEGLKFMVYLQKENIIDESGMPKERFSAEFPKEGPSILRIQQVVRGDSAAYFCASSPGQAVPHEQYFGPGTRLTVT.

The V call is TRBV19, the J call TRBJ2-7, with 9 nucleotides matching TRBD1. Germline CDR1 is LNHDA and CDR2 is SQIVND (reference sequence). The CDR3 length is 16 residues. Germline trimming cut 3 bases from V and 4 bases from J; bases unmatched to any gene: 10. The CDR3 bases are TGTGCCAGTAGTATGAGCGGTCGCGGACAGGGGTACGAGCAGTACTTC. This gives the protein CASSMSGRGQGYEQYF.

The V and J genes are TRBV6-5 and TRBJ1-2; D is perhaps TRBD1 (5 bases). The germline V gene encodes CDR1 MNHEY and CDR2 SVGAGI. V was shortened by 5 bases and J by 8 bases, with 12 bases between the two germline ends. This CDR3 spans 12 amino acids. In nucleotides, the CDR3 is TGTGCCAGCAGTCAGACGGGGGACGGCTACACCTTC. The encoded protein is CASSQTGDGYTF.

The chain couples TRBV27 to TRBJ2-1; 8 positions match TRBD2. The junction had 21 bases not matched to a gene; V was cut back by 6 bases and J by 8 bases. There are 18 residues in the CDR3. In germline, CDR1 is MNHEY, CDR2 SMNVEV (reference sequence). The CDR3 region is CASRLINFGGASDHEQFF. The DNA of the CDR3 is TGTGCCAGCAGACTAATAAACTTCGGGGGGGCTTCTGACCATGAGCAGTTCTTC.

J is TRBJ1-4 and V is TRBV6-5, with 10 bases matching TRBD1. CDR1 is MNHEY and CDR2 is SVGAGI in the germline V gene. The J segment lost 7 bases and the V segment lost 5 bases, leaving 7 bases of the junction unmatched. The CDR3 runs to 15 residues. The CDR3 region has the DNA TGTGCCAGCAGTAGGGGACAGGGGACGGGTGAAAAACTGTTTTTT. This gives the protein CASSRGQGTGEKLFF.

This chain uses TRBV11-2 with TRBJ2-2; D perhaps matches TRBD1 (6 bases). CDR3 length: 16 residues. V lost 2 bases, J lost 4 bases, and 14 bases lay in between. Germline V gene data show CDR1 as SGHAT and CDR2 as FQNNGV. In DNA form, the CDR3 reads TGTGCCAGCAGCTTACGTGGGACAACTTTCACCGGGGAGCTGTTTTTT. Translating it yields CASSLRGTTFTGELFF.

The chain carries TRBV12-5 and TRBJ2-2; unclear D gene. Deletions cut 0 bases from V and 5 bases from J, with 4 bases between. The CDR3 consists of 13 residues. CDR1 is LGHNT and CDR2 is FRNRAP in the germline V gene. The CDR3 nucleotides read TGTGCTAGTGGTTTGGTTTCAACCGGGGAGCTGTTTTTT. Translating it yields CASGLVSTGELFF.

This chain uses TRBV5-6 with TRBJ2-5; TRBD2 agrees at 11 bases. With V trimmed by 0 bases and J by 5 bases, 3 bases remained unmatched. The length of the CDR3 is 15 residues. Germline CDR1 and CDR2: SGHDT and YYEEEE. In DNA, the CDR3 is TGTGCCAGCAGCTTGGACGCTAGCGGGGGGGAGACCCAGTACTTC. Translation: CASSLDASGGETQYF. Full variable domain (rest looked up from reference TRBV5-6 and TRBJ2-5): DAGVTQSPTHLIKTRGQQVTLRCSPKSGHDTVSWYQQALGQGPQFIFQYYEEEERQRGNFPDRFSGHQFPNYSSELNVNALLLGDSALYLCASSLDASGGETQYFGPGTRLLVL.

This rearrangement joins TRBV5-4 to TRBJ1-2; TRBD1 aligns across 12 bases. The CDR3 length is 16 residues. In germline, CDR1 is SGHNT, CDR2 YYREEE (reference sequence). The ends lost 4 bases at V and 6 bases at J; junction bases unmatched: 10. The CDR3 loop is CASSPTRDRGQDGYTF. CDR3 DNA: TGTGCCAGCAGCCCTACTCGGGACAGGGGGCAGGATGGCTACACCTTC. Combining the CDR3 with reference TRBV5-4 and TRBJ1-2 gives the whole variable domain ETGVTQSPTHLIKTRGQQVTLRCSSQSGHNTVSWYQQALGQGPQFIFQYYREEENGRGNFPPRFSGLQFPNYSSELNVNALELDDSALYLCASSPTRDRGQDGYTFGSGTRLTVV.

The chain combines TRBV30 with TRBJ2-7, with D maybe TRBD1 (6 bases). V was trimmed by 0 bases and J by 3 bases, leaving 9 bases between them. Germline assignment: CDR1 GTSNPN and CDR2 SVGIG (reference sequence). This CDR3 contains 13 residues. The CDR3 sequence: CAWSVSTGYEQYF. CDR3 bases: TGTGCCTGGAGTGTTTCGACAGGCTACGAGCAGTACTTC.

This chain links TRBV27 with TRBJ2-1, with D maybe TRBD2 (5 bases). The CDR3 is 15 residues long. CDR1 is MNHEY, CDR2 SMNVEV, per germline (reference sequence). V lost 5 bases and J lost 4, with 15 bases in between. CDR3 region: CASSPTLAKYNEQFF. The CDR3 region has the DNA TGTGCCAGCAGTCCGACCCTAGCTAAGTACAATGAGCAGTTCTTC.

J is TRBJ1-1 and V is TRBV6-6; TRBD1 matches at 9 bases. The J segment lost 2 bases and the V segment lost 4 bases, leaving 5 bases of the junction unmatched. The CDR3 totals 15 residues. Germline-derived CDR1 and CDR2 are MNHNY and SVGAGI (reference sequence). CDR3 protein: CASSSLGQGNTEAFF. In nucleotides, the CDR3 is TGTGCCAGCAGTTCCCTGGGACAGGGTAACACTGAAGCTTTCTTT.

The V and J genes are TRBV30 and TRBJ1-2, with 7 bases identical to TRBD1. Germline CDR1 reads GTSNPN; CDR2 reads SVGIG (reference sequence). The CDR3 has 11 residues. V was pared by 5 bases and J by 8 bases, with 5 bases of the junction left unmatched. CDR3 coding DNA: TGTGCCTGGGCCACAGGGGCCGGCTACACCTTC. Translation gives CAWATGAGYTF.

This chain links TRBV19 with TRBJ1-1, with a tentative D call TRBD1 (5 bases). The CDR3 is made up of 15 amino acids. The germline gives CDR1 LNHDA, CDR2 SQIVND (reference sequence). V shed 1 base and J shed 5 bases, with 14 bases lying between them. The DNA of the CDR3 is TGTGCCAGTAGTATAGGGGTGCGGGGGAGGACTGAAGCTTTCTTT. Translating it yields CASSIGVRGRTEAFF.

V usage is TRBV7-2 and J usage is TRBJ2-1, with a tentative D call TRBD1 (6 bases). The CDR3 contains 13 residues. V was trimmed by 1 base and J by 9 bases, leaving 10 bases between them. CDR1 SGHTA and CDR2 FQGNSA come from the germline V gene. The CDR3 loop reads CASSLEGESEQFF. The DNA for the CDR3 is TGTGCCAGCAGCTTAGAGGGGGAGAGTGAGCAGTTCTTC.

The J gene is TRBJ2-7, the V gene TRBV7-2; TRBD1 aligns across 7 bases. The CDR3 is made up of 16 amino acids. The trim removed 3 bases at V and 0 bases at J, leaving 8 bases unmatched. Per germline, CDR1 SGHTA and CDR2 FQGNSA. DNA for the CDR3: TGTGCCAGCAGCTTCCGAGGGGGCCCGGACTCCTACGAGCAGTACTTC. Translation gives CASSFRGGPDSYEQYF.

This clone has more than one count but fewer than ten. The CDR3 loop reads CASSAPSGYTQYF. The CDR3, as DNA: TGTGCCAGCAGCGCTCCTAGCGGGTATACGCAGTATTTT. The V gene is TRBV9, the J gene TRBJ2-3; TRBD2 matches 8 bases. In germline, CDR1 is SGDLS, CDR2 YYNGEE. Unmatched junction bases numbered 4, after V lost 3 bases and J lost 7 bases. This CDR3 region has 13 residues.

This clone was seen a few times. This chain joins TRBV27 and TRBJ1-1, with 7 bases lining up with TRBD1. Germline CDR1 is MNHEY and CDR2 is SMNVEV (reference sequence). Trimming removed 7 bases from V and 3 bases from J; junction bases left unmatched: 5. This CDR3 has 13 residues. CDR3 DNA sequence: TGTGCCAGCATCAAACAGGGGTACACTGAAGCTTTCTTT. Translated, it gives CASIKQGYTEAFF.

This clone was counted a single time. The chain is built from TRBV29-1 and TRBJ2-1, with D possibly being TRBD1 (6 bases). V was cut by 8 bases and J by 0 bases, with 14 bases left in between. The CDR3 length is 14 residues. Germline V lookup: CDR1 SQVTM, CDR2 ANQGSEA. In DNA, the CDR3 is TGCAGCCTCGAGGGGGAGAGCTCCTACAATGAGCAGTTCTTC. This sequence encodes CSLEGESSYNEQFF.

J is TRBJ2-1 and V is TRBV28, with D unclear. Trimming removed 4 bases from V and 2 bases from J, with 9 bases in between. Germline assignment: CDR1 MDHEN and CDR2 SYDVKM. The CDR3 is made up of 14 amino acids. The DNA of the CDR3 is TGTGCCAGCAGTTACTCCTCGACCTACAATGAGCAGTTCTTC. Its translation is CASSYSSTYNEQFF.